This section outlines one T cell receptor (beta chain) sequence together with its context. The data stem from a study of blood T cell repertoires in COVID-19. Study-wide background: Samples representing acute and convalescent COVID-19 were sourced from the United States, Italy and Spain. Nucleic acid was either cDNA or gDNA, and it came from T cells, B-cell-depleted T cells, or PBMCs.

The CDR3 consists of 18 residues. Trimming at V came to 4 bases and at J to 3 bases, leaving 13 bases not matched to a gene. Germline V gene data show CDR1 as SGHTA and CDR2 as FQGTGA. Sequenced by immunoSEQ multiplex PCR; TCRdb stores in-frame clones only, minus some. The sample contains 200,000 to 250,000 clones, roughly four fifths of which appear only once. The source material was peripheral blood. The V call is TRBV7-3, the J call TRBJ2-1; 9 nucleotides line up with TRBD1. The TCR was taken from a woman between 40 and 55 years old with acute or convalescent COVID-19. CDR3 amino acids: CASSSQGAQRGSYNEQFF. The DNA of the CDR3 is TGTGCCAGCAGCTCACAGGGGGCTCAGCGGGGTAGCTACAATGAGCAGTTCTTC.